These 30 T cell receptor beta chains were all obtained from the same sample, sequenced in a study of cytomegalovirus exposure and HLA in healthy donors. 60 Vbeta and 13 Jbeta primers were used in PCR. Clones were read by immunoSEQ multiplex PCR, and TCRdb kept only the in-frame ones, dropping some. The sample contains about 180,000 clones, approximately 80% of which appear only once. Sequenced input: PBMCs. The receptors were sampled from a woman in her twenties or thirties in good health and CMV-seronegative.

The rearrangement uses TRBV5-4 and TRBJ2-3; 7 bases match TRBD2. The CDR3 length is 19 residues. V dropped 1 base and J dropped 2; count of bases not matched to a gene: 16. Per germline, CDR1 SGHNT and CDR2 YYREEE (reference sequence). The CDR3 DNA sequence: TGTGCCAGCAGCTTGTACGGGTCGGGGGGACTAACAGACACAGATACGCAGTATTTT. The encoded protein is CASSLYGSGGLTDTDTQYF.

The chain couples TRBV27 to TRBJ1-4; D perhaps matches TRBD1 (5 bases). Germline V gene lookup returns CDR1 MNHEY and CDR2 SMNVEV (reference sequence). The CDR3 has 14 residues. V gave up 7 bases and J gave up 4 bases, with 13 bases separating them. The CDR3 DNA reads TGTGCCAGCAATTCCCAGGGAGGTAATGAAAAACTGTTTTTT. This sequence encodes CASNSQGGNEKLFF.

The gene calls are TRBV5-4 and TRBJ1-2; the D is unclear. The CDR3 extends over 12 amino acids. Germline CDR1 and CDR2: SGHNT and YYREEE (reference sequence). V was trimmed by 0 bases and J by 6 bases, leaving 6 bases between them. As DNA, the CDR3 is TGTGCCAGCAGCTTGGCCAATGATGGCTACACCTTC. This gives the protein CASSLANDGYTF.

The CDR3 DNA follows: TGCGCCAGCAGCTTGACAGTGGCAGCAATTACCTCCTACAATGAGCAGTTCTTC. This gives the protein CASSLTVAAITSYNEQFF. The V and J genes are TRBV5-1 and TRBJ2-1, with no clear D. The CDR3 has 18 residues. In germline, CDR1 is SGHRS, CDR2 YFSETQ. V was cut by 1 base and J by 0 bases, with 17 bases left in between.

The sample holds one count of this clone. The same CDR3 also results from other DNA sequences found in this sample. The chain is built from TRBV28 and TRBJ2-7; D gene ambiguous. Germline V gives CDR1 MDHEN, CDR2 SYDVKM. V lost 2 bases to trimming and J lost 7 bases, with 6 bases between them. The CDR3 has 11 residues. The CDR3: CASSLGLEQYF. Here the CDR3 DNA reads TGTGCCAGCAGTTTAGGGCTGGAGCAGTACTTC.

V and J are TRBV21-1 and TRBJ2-5; the table's D call of TRBD1 was not tested on the DNA. TRBV21-1 is a recognized pseudogene. The CDR3 is made up of 15 amino acids. The CDR3 DNA sequence: TGTGCCAGCAGCAATGGGACAGGGGGTGGTGAGACCCAGTACTTC. The encoded protein is CASSNGTGGGETQYF.

The chain is built from TRBV29-1 and TRBJ2-3; 7 bases agree with TRBD2. V gave up 6 bases and J gave up 5 bases; unmatched junction bases: 17. The CDR3 spans 16 residues. Looked up from germline, CDR1 is SQVTM and CDR2 is ANQGSEA. This CDR3 is CSVGGVTGGAVDTQYF. The CDR3 DNA is TGCAGCGTGGGGGGGGTCACAGGCGGGGCGGTAGATACGCAGTATTTT.

V gene TRBV21-1 combines with J gene TRBJ2-4; TRBD2, the D gene given by the table, was not confirmed from the DNA. TRBV21-1 is described as a pseudogene. CDR3 size: 17 residues. CDR3 bases: TGTGCCAGCAGGAAGAGTTACAAGCGCCTAGCCAAAAACATTCAGTACTTC. Amino acids: CASRKSYKRLAKNIQYF.

This sequence joins TRBV27 and TRBJ1-3; 7 bases line up with TRBD1. The CDR3 spans 14 residues. Germline CDR1 and CDR2: MNHEY and SMNVEV (reference sequence). The trim removed 7 bases at V and 4 bases at J, leaving 7 bases unmatched. CDR3 loop: CASMLQGKGNTIYF. The CDR3, as DNA: TGTGCCAGCATGTTACAGGGGAAAGGAAACACCATATATTTT.

This sequence joins TRBV19 and TRBJ1-4; 8 bases line up with TRBD1. This CDR3 has 15 amino acids. Trimming at V came to 5 bases and at J to 6 bases, leaving 8 bases not matched to a gene. Germline loops: CDR1 LNHDA, CDR2 SQIVND (reference sequence). CDR3 sequence: CASSQGQVRDEKLFF. The CDR3 DNA reads TGTGCCAGTAGTCAGGGACAGGTCCGCGATGAAAAACTGTTTTTT. The entire variable domain, with the rest obtained from reference TRBV19 and TRBJ1-4, is as follows: DGGITQSPKYLFRKEGQNVTLSCEQNLNHDAMYWYRQDPGQGLRLIYYSQIVNDFQKGDIAEGYSVSREKKESFPLTVTSAQKNPTAFYLCASSQGQVRDEKLFFGSGTQLSVL.

V and J are TRBV5-1 and TRBJ2-1; the match to TRBD1 covers 8 bases. The CDR3 contains 15 residues. The J segment lost 2 bases and the V segment lost 4 bases, leaving 5 bases of the junction unmatched. The germline V gene has CDR1 SGHRS and CDR2 YFSETQ. The CDR3 spells CASSTGQGTYNEQFF. CDR3 nucleotide sequence: TGCGCCAGCAGCACCGGACAGGGAACCTACAATGAGCAGTTCTTC.

To note about this clone: The junction and the germline gene differ at one end; a read error may be behind it. The chain joins TRBV7-8 to TRBJ1-3; D might be TRBD1 (6 bases). This CDR3 comprises 15 residues. Germline lookup yields CDR1 SGHVS and CDR2 FQNEAQ. The CDR3 DNA follows: TGTGCCAGCAGCGTAGCGACAGGATCTGGAAACACCATATATTTT. This gives the protein CASSVATGSGNTIYF.

This clone was counted once. The chain employs TRBV9 and TRBJ1-3; 9 bases line up with TRBD1. Germline CDR1 reads SGDLS; CDR2 reads YYNGEE. The CDR3 sequence is 16 residues long. After removal of 7 bases from V and 3 bases from J, the junction contained 11 bases not matched to a gene. For the CDR3, the DNA is TGTGCCAGCGGTCTTACAGGGGGCGAGGGTGGAAACACCATATATTTT. It codes for CASGLTGGEGGNTIYF. Full variable domain (rest looked up from reference TRBV9 and TRBJ1-3): DSGVTQTPKHLITATGQRVTLRCSPRSGDLSVYWYQQSLDQGLQFLIQYYNGEERAKGNILERFSAQQFPDLHSELNLSSLELGDSALYFCASGLTGGEGGNTIYFGEGSWLTVV.

This rearrangement joins TRBV2 to TRBJ2-1; D might be TRBD2 (6 bases). This CDR3 has 14 residues. Trimming stripped 6 bases from V and 0 bases from J, with 9 bases between. Germline V gene sequence: CDR1 SNHLY, CDR2 FYNNEI. In DNA form, the CDR3 reads TGTGCCAGCAGGGAGGGGCCCTCCTACAATGAGCAGTTCTTC. The encoded protein is CASREGPSYNEQFF.

The chain uses TRBV6-5 and TRBJ1-2; 9 bases fit TRBD1. V lost 5 bases to trimming and J lost 5 bases; unmatched junction nucleotides: 3. Germline CDR1 reads MNHEY; CDR2 reads SVGAGI. This CDR3 region has 13 residues. This CDR3 is CASSETGGYGYTF. CDR3 DNA: TGTGCCAGCAGTGAGACAGGGGGGTATGGCTACACCTTC.

CDR3: CATATGGDQPQHF. The CDR3 coding sequence is TGTGCCACTGCGACAGGGGGAGATCAGCCCCAGCATTTT. This chain connects TRBV10-3 to TRBJ1-5; TRBD1 matches 9 bases. The CDR3 runs to 13 residues. In germline, CDR1 is ENHRY, CDR2 SYGVKD. Trimming took 10 bases from V and 5 from J; bases not matched to a gene: 6.

This clone was seen more than once but under ten times. The J gene is TRBJ1-5, the V gene TRBV15; 11 nucleotides align to TRBD1. Trimming removed 3 bases from V and 7 bases from J; junction bases left unmatched: 8. Germline CDR1 and CDR2: LNHNV and YYDKDF (reference sequence). The CDR3 spans 16 residues. This CDR3 reads CATSSFGQGARQPQHF. In DNA form, the CDR3 reads TGTGCCACCAGCAGTTTTGGACAGGGGGCAAGACAGCCCCAGCATTTT. The whole variable domain, filled in from reference TRBV15 and TRBJ1-5, reads DAMVIQNPRYQVTQFGKPVTLSCSQTLNHNVMYWYQQKSSQAPKLLFHYYDKDFNNEADTPDNFQSRRPNTSFCFLDIRSPGLGDTAMYLCATSSFGQGARQPQHFGDGTRLSIL.

V gene TRBV4-1 combines with J gene TRBJ2-5; TRBD2 matches 11 bases. The J call may be in error: the DNA end matches TRBJ2-7 better. The CDR3 contains 20 residues. The germline gives CDR1 MGHRA, CDR2 YSYEKL. Here the CDR3 DNA reads TGCGCCAGCAGCCAAGCTTCTAGCGGGGGGACAAAAAAATCCTCCTACGAGCAGTACTTC. It encodes CASSQASSGGTKKSSYEQYF.

Comment on this clone: Its ends do not fully match the called genes, so a read error is possible. V is TRBV7-9 and J is TRBJ2-1, with D possibly matching TRBD2 (5 bases). CDR3 length: 12 residues. Germline lookup yields CDR1 SEHNR and CDR2 FQNEAQ (reference sequence). The CDR3 DNA reads TGTTCCAGCAGCGATACTAGAAATGAGCAGTTCTTC. Residues: CSSSDTRNEQFF. Using reference TRBV7-9 and TRBJ2-1 for the parts outside the CDR3, the full variable domain is DTGVSQNPRHKITKRGQNVTFRCDPISEHNRLYWYRQTLGQGPEFLTYFQNEAQLEKSRLLSDRFSAERPKGSFSTLEIQRTEQGDSAMYLCSSSDTRNEQFFGPGTRLTVL.

The CDR3 is CASKSTGQGADEQFF. CDR3 nucleotides: TGTGCCAGCAAGTCCACGGGACAGGGGGCGGATGAGCAGTTCTTC. The V gene is TRBV28, the J gene TRBJ2-1; TRBD1 agrees at 12 bases. V lost 7 bases, J lost 8 bases, and 9 bases stayed unmatched. The germline V gene encodes CDR1 MDHEN and CDR2 SYDVKM. The CDR3 spans 15 residues.

This sequence joins TRBV30 and TRBJ1-2; D gene ambiguous. The CDR3 runs 12 residues. Germline CDR1 GTSNPN, CDR2 SVGIG (reference sequence). Trimming stripped 0 bases from V and 4 bases from J, with 6 bases between. This CDR3 is CAWSVNSYGYTF. The DNA of the CDR3 is TGTGCCTGGAGTGTAAACAGCTATGGCTACACCTTC.

This clone was seen just once. This chain links TRBV20-1 with TRBJ2-7; D unresolved. The V end lost 5 bases, the J end lost 2 bases, and 7 bases lay between the germline ends. The CDR3 extends over 11 amino acids. Looked up from germline, CDR1 is DFQATT and CDR2 is SNEGSKA (reference sequence). CDR3 protein: CSAPGTYEQYF. CDR3 nucleotides: TGCAGTGCTCCAGGCACCTACGAGCAGTACTTC.

The rearrangement uses TRBV27 and TRBJ1-6; TRBD1 matches 7 bases. V lost 5 bases to trimming and J lost 4 bases; unmatched junction nucleotides: 8. The CDR3 has 16 residues. Germline V gene lookup returns CDR1 MNHEY and CDR2 SMNVEV (reference sequence). CDR3 bases: TGTGCCAGCAGTGAACGGACAGGCCTATATAATTCACCCCTCCACTTT. Residues: CASSERTGLYNSPLHF.

The sample holds a few counts of this clone. This chain connects TRBV4-1 to TRBJ2-4, with D tentatively TRBD2 (5 bases). The CDR3 loop spans 15 amino acids. Germline CDR1 MGHRA, CDR2 YSYEKL. Trimming removed 0 bases at V and 8 bases at J, with 14 bases between. Written as DNA, the CDR3 is TGCGCCAGCAGCCAAGATAAGCGGATTGATGACATTCAGTACTTC. Its protein product is CASSQDKRIDDIQYF.

This clone has a count of ten or more. This chain connects TRBV4-3 to TRBJ2-1, with 11 bases lining up with TRBD2. The germline CDR1 and CDR2 sequences are LGHNA and YSLEER. The CDR3 spans 16 residues. Trimming removed 4 bases from V and 3 bases from J; junction bases left unmatched: 5. The CDR3 is CASSPLTSGDYNEQFF. CDR3 DNA: TGCGCCAGCAGCCCCCTGACTAGCGGGGACTACAATGAGCAGTTCTTC.

The CDR3: CASSRSRDREQETQYF. CDR3 in DNA: TGCGCCAGCAGCCGTTCCCGGGACAGGGAACAAGAGACCCAGTACTTC. This chain uses TRBV5-1 with TRBJ2-5; TRBD1 matches at 9 bases. The CDR3 runs to 16 residues. V dropped 4 bases and J dropped 2; count of bases not matched to a gene: 9. From germline, CDR1 is SGHRS and CDR2 YFSETQ.

V usage is TRBV11-2 and J usage is TRBJ1-1, with D unresolved. V was clipped by 4 bases and J by 3 bases, with 21 bases between them. CDR1 SGHAT and CDR2 FQNNGV come from the germline V gene. The CDR3 runs to 17 residues. CDR3 residues: CASSSERVGPVDTEAFF. CDR3 bases: TGTGCCAGCAGCTCGGAACGCGTGGGCCCAGTGGACACTGAAGCTTTCTTT.

This CDR3 reads CASILDRSTYEQYF. The DNA for the CDR3 is TGTGCCAGCATCTTGGACAGGTCTACCTACGAGCAGTACTTC. The V call is TRBV28, the J call TRBJ2-5, with 7 bases aligning to TRBD1. The end of the DNA fits TRBJ2-7 better, so the J call may be wrong. CDR1 is MDHEN and CDR2 is SYDVKM in the germline V gene. The CDR3 runs 14 residues.

V and J are TRBV9 and TRBJ2-3; perhaps TRBD2 as D (5 bases). The germline CDR1 and CDR2 sequences are SGDLS and YYNGEE. Trimming left V 0 bases short and J 1 base short, with 9 bases between. The CDR3 spans 15 residues. The CDR3 bases are TGTGCCAGCAGCGTAGAGTACGGGGGCACAGATACGCAGTATTTT. Its protein product is CASSVEYGGTDTQYF.

The V call is TRBV11-2, the J call TRBJ1-2; the D is unclear. This CDR3 has 15 amino acids. The V gene lost 1 base and the J gene lost 0 bases, with 9 bases spanning the gap. CDR1 and CDR2 (germline): SGHAT, FQNNGV. CDR3 loop: CASSLAFRANYGYTF. DNA of the CDR3: TGTGCCAGCAGCTTAGCGTTCCGAGCTAACTATGGCTACACCTTC.